This is a list of T cell receptor beta chains from one sample in a study of T cell changes during pregnancy in multiple sclerosis. The repertoire was sequenced with immunoSEQ multiplex PCR; TCRdb's copy has only in-frame clones and lacks some. The sample contains roughly 38,000 clones, about 92% of which appear only once. Sequencing used peripheral blood, obtained in the third trimester of pregnancy. These TCRs come from a female donor in good health, enrolled as a control in a pregnancy study. Each CDR3 is given with its conserved first and last residue. The D gene is left open where the match is weak. Expanded clones are given a class, and other clones once, few, many or no size at all.

clone size	V gene	J gene	D gene	CDR3 DNA	CDR3 protein
NA	TRBV6-5	TRBJ2-2	NA	TGTGCCAGCAGTTACCTCCGACAACCCACCGGGGAGCTGTTTTTT	CASSYLRQPTGELFF
NA	TRBV5-4	TRBJ1-6	TRBD1	TGTGCCAGCAGCCGAAGTTTCCGGGACAGGGTTTATAATTCACCCCTCCACTTT	CASSRSFRDRVYNSPLHF
NA	TRBV11-2	TRBJ2-1	TRBD2	TGTGCCAGCAGCTATTTAGCGGGGAAGTTCTTC	CASSYLAGKFF
NA	TRBV11-3	TRBJ2-7	NA	TGTGCCAGCAGCTTAGATTCCGGACAGTCCCACGAGCAGTACTTC	CASSLDSGQSHEQYF
NA	TRBV5-6	TRBJ2-5	TRBD2	TGTGCCAGCAGCTTGGCCGGGGCTAGCGGGGCCCAAGAGACCCAGTACTTC	CASSLAGASGAQETQYF
NA	TRBV7-8	TRBJ2-1	TRBD2	TGTGCCAGCAGCATAATAGCGGGAGGGTCCTACAATGAGCAGTTCTTC	CASSIIAGGSYNEQFF
NA	TRBV2	TRBJ1-2	NA	TGTGCCAGCAGTGAAGCGAGAGCGGGGGGGAACTATGGCTACACCTTC	CASSEARAGGNYGYTF
NA	TRBV10-2	TRBJ2-1	NA	TGCGCCAGCAGTGAAAGTAGTCTCGGCTCCTACAATGAGCAGTTCTTC	CASSESSLGSYNEQFF
NA	TRBV6-5	TRBJ2-5	TRBD1	TGTGCCAGCAGCAGGACAGGGTTCGAGGAGACCCAGTACTTC	CASSRTGFEETQYF
NA	TRBV6-6	TRBJ1-3	TRBD1	TGTGCCAGCAGTTACCGACAGGGGACCTCTGGAAACACCATATATTTT	CASSYRQGTSGNTIYF
NA	TRBV30	TRBJ2-2	NA	TGTGCCTGGAGTGTAGGGACTGGCACCGGGGAGCTGTTTTTT	CAWSVGTGTGELFF
few	TRBV18	TRBJ1-2	NA	TGTGCCAGCTCTTTCGGGTCGCGACGGGGCTACACCTTC	CASSFGSRRGYTF
few	TRBV18	TRBJ1-5	NA	TGTGCCAGCTCACCGAACAATAGCAATCAGCCCCAGCATTTT	CASSPNNSNQPQHF
NA	TRBV5-6	TRBJ1-3	NA	TGTGCCAGCAGCTGGGGGGGCGCCCTAAACACCATATATTTT	CASSWGGALNTIYF
NA	TRBV5-8	TRBJ1-2	TRBD1	TGTGCCAGCAGCCGGAGACAGGGGGGAGATAACTATGGCTACACCTTC	CASSRRQGGDNYGYTF
NA	TRBV11-2	TRBJ2-7	NA	TGTGCCAGCAGCTCCGCGGACTACGAGCAGTACTTC	CASSSADYEQYF
NA	TRBV2	TRBJ2-2	TRBD1	TGTGCCAGCAGTGACGGCGATGGACAGGCCACCGGGGAGCTGTTTTTT	CASSDGDGQATGELFF
NA	TRBV5-1	TRBJ2-4	NA	TGCGCCAGCAGCTCTTCAGGGTATGGGACCAAAAACATTCAGTACTTC	CASSSSGYGTKNIQYF
NA	TRBV18	TRBJ2-1	TRBD2	TGTGCCAGCTCACCTCTCAAACAGGGGACTAGCGTACTAGGTGAGCAGTTCTTC	CASSPLKQGTSVLGEQFF
NA	TRBV6-5	TRBJ2-2	NA	TGTGCCAGCAGCGGCCCGCGGTACACCGGGGAGCTGTTTTTT	CASSGPRYTGELFF
NA	TRBV11-1	TRBJ2-1	NA	TGTGCCAGCAACCAGGGGTTTGAGCAGTTCTTC	CASNQGFEQFF
once	TRBV15	TRBJ2-7	TRBD2	TGTGCCACCAGCAGAGGCTCTAGCGGTGGGAGCCCCTACGAGCAGTACTTC	CATSRGSSGGSPYEQYF
NA	TRBV9	TRBJ2-2	NA	TGTGCCAGCAGCGTAGGAGGGCAGGTTCACACCGGGGAGCTGTTTTTT	CASSVGGQVHTGELFF
NA	TRBV4-2	TRBJ2-1	TRBD1	TGTGCCAGCAGCCAAGAAGGGACAGGGCGCAATGAGCAGTTCTTC	CASSQEGTGRNEQFF
NA	TRBV5-8	TRBJ2-1	TRBD2	TGTGCCAGCCTAGGGACTAGCGGGACAGGTGAGCAGTTCTTC	CASLGTSGTGEQFF
NA	TRBV11-2	TRBJ2-2	NA	TGTGCCAGCAGCTATAAGAGCACCGGGGAGCTGTTTTTT	CASSYKSTGELFF
NA	TRBV5-1	TRBJ2-2	NA	TGCGCCAGCAGCTTGGACAGGGCGGCCGGGGAGCTGTTTTTT	CASSLDRAAGELFF
NA	TRBV7-9	TRBJ1-2	TRBD1	TGTGCCAGCAGCCGTCCGGGACAGGGGGCTTCCTATGGCTACACCTTC	CASSRPGQGASYGYTF
NA	TRBV18	TRBJ2-4	NA	TGTGCCAGCTCACCGGGGCAGGCGCTAGCCAAAAACATTCAGTACTTC	CASSPGQALAKNIQYF
NA	TRBV18	TRBJ2-3	TRBD1	TGTGCCAGCTCCCTAGACAGGGGTCCCACAGATACGCAGTATTTT	CASSLDRGPTDTQYF
NA	TRBV7-3	TRBJ2-7	NA	TGTGCCAGCAGGACAGGAAACGAGCAGTACTTC	CASRTGNEQYF
NA	TRBV6-5	TRBJ1-1	TRBD1	TGTGCCAGCAGGGGACAGGGAGAAGGGGACACTGAAGCTTTCTTT	CASRGQGEGDTEAFF
NA	TRBV4-3	TRBJ1-2	NA	TGCGCCAGCAGCCAAGTGGTCTTAGCTAACTATGGCTACACCTTC	CASSQVVLANYGYTF
once	TRBV20-1	TRBJ2-3	NA	TGCAGTGTATCTAGCACAGATACGCAGTATTTT	CSVSSTDTQYF
once	TRBV7-7	TRBJ2-3	TRBD2	TGTGCTAGCAGCCGGGGACTAGCGCACACAGATACGCAGTATTTT	CASSRGLAHTDTQYF
NA	TRBV7-9	TRBJ1-1	TRBD1	TGTGCCAGCAGCCCGTGGACAGGGGGCCTGAACACTGAAGCTTTCTTT	CASSPWTGGLNTEAFF
NA	TRBV9	TRBJ1-5	NA	TGTGCCAGCAGCGTAGGAGGGAACAATCAGCCCCAGCATTTT	CASSVGGNNQPQHF
NA	TRBV30	TRBJ2-5	TRBD1	TGTGCCTGGAACCCGGGACAGCCTCAAGAGACCCAGTACTTC	CAWNPGQPQETQYF
NA	TRBV7-3	TRBJ2-2	TRBD2	TGTGCCAGCAGCTTAAACGGGGGGGGCGCCGGGGAGCTGTTTTTT	CASSLNGGGAGELFF
NA	TRBV25-1	TRBJ2-5	NA	TGTGCCAGCAGTGAATTAGCAGGGTTAGGGGCCCAAGAGACCCAGTACTTC	CASSELAGLGAQETQYF
NA	TRBV6-1	TRBJ1-4	NA	TGTGCCATCCTGGGGCGACTGGGTGAAAAACTGTTTTTT	CAILGRLGEKLFF
few	TRBV9	TRBJ1-2	TRBD1	TGTGCCAGCAGCGTCGCCGGGACAGGGGATGGCTACACCTTC	CASSVAGTGDGYTF
NA	TRBV28	TRBJ2-5	TRBD1	TGTGCCAGCAGTTTAGGGGACAGGGGGCAAGAGACCCAGTACTTC	CASSLGDRGQETQYF
NA	TRBV7-3	TRBJ2-3	NA	TGTGCCAGCAGCTCCAAACTAGGAGATACGCAGTATTTT	CASSSKLGDTQYF
NA	TRBV27	TRBJ2-7	TRBD1	TGTGCCAGCAGTTTCTCCGGGACAGGGCGCTACGAGCAGTACTTC	CASSFSGTGRYEQYF
once	TRBV29-1	TRBJ1-4	NA	TGCAGCGCACAGGGAACTAATGAAAAACTGTTTTTT	CSAQGTNEKLFF
NA	TRBV27	TRBJ2-1	TRBD1	TGTGCCAGCAGTCCCGGGACAGGCCCTCCCTGGGGTCGCTACAATGAGCAGTTCTTC	CASSPGTGPPWGRYNEQFF
few	TRBV18	TRBJ1-2	NA	TGTGCCACAAGGGGGATCAACTATGGCTACACCTTC	CATRGINYGYTF
NA	TRBV6-5	TRBJ1-1	NA	TGTGCCAGCAGTTACTCGTTTTTGAACAGGAACACTGAAGCTTTCTTT	CASSYSFLNRNTEAFF
NA	TRBV10-3	TRBJ1-2	NA	TGTGCCATCAGTGAGTCGATGGGGAACAGGGTATATGGCTACACCTTC	CAISESMGNRVYGYTF
once	TRBV19	TRBJ1-1	TRBD1	TGTGCCAGTAGGGCCGGGACAGCGAACACTGAAGCTTTCTTT	CASRAGTANTEAFF
NA	TRBV7-3	TRBJ2-1	TRBD2	TGTGCCAGCAGCTTAATCGGGGGGGCCAGCTACAATGAGCAGTTCTTC	CASSLIGGASYNEQFF
NA	TRBV5-1	TRBJ1-6	TRBD1	TGCGCCAGCAGCCGGACAGGGGAGGGAGATTCACCCCTCCACTTT	CASSRTGEGDSPLHF
NA	TRBV29-1	TRBJ2-1	TRBD2	TGCAGCGTTGAAGGTAGCGGGAGGGCCGGCTCCTACAATGAGCAGTTCTTC	CSVEGSGRAGSYNEQFF
NA	TRBV18	TRBJ2-7	NA	TGTGCCAGCCCGAGCGGTCGGTACTTC	CASPSGRYF